This paragraph covers one T cell receptor beta chain sequence. The sample originates from a study of cytomegalovirus exposure and HLA in healthy donors. PCR employed 60 Vbeta and 13 Jbeta primers. Assay used: immunoSEQ multiplex PCR; TCRdb lists only in-frame clones, some missing. The top ten hold 12% of the sample, which has some 56,000 clones, around three fifths seen once. The V and J ends lost 6 bases and 4 bases, in that order; junction bases with no gene match: 9. Looked up from germline, CDR1 is MNHNS and CDR2 is SASEGT. CDR3 length equals 15 residues. The source of this sequence is a human donor in good health. The chain combines TRBV6-1 with TRBJ1-5, with TRBD1 identical over 7 bases. The sequenced material came from PBMCs. DNA of the CDR3: TGTGCCAGCAGCGAACAGGGGACTAAAAATCAGCCCCAGCATTTT. Translating gives CASSEQGTKNQPQHF.